The subject of this entry is one T cell receptor (beta chain). This clonotype was counted at least ten times. Its antigen remains undetermined. No base qualities exist here, and no much larger clone lies one base off it. This entry comes from a study of neurological immune-mediated disorders (dated by TCRdb to about 2019). About the full investigation: Peripheral blood TCR-beta repertoires from patients with HTLV-I-associated myelopathy (HAM/TSP), patients with multiple sclerosis, and healthy controls were compared in the study using UMI-based sequencing. The roughly 110 TCR-beta libraries covered PBMC samples along with longitudinal samples, technical triplicates, and paired sorted CD4+ and CD8+ T-cell subsets. The cohort comprised 68 subjects: roughly 15 HAM/TSP patients, some 34 multiple sclerosis patients and approximately 20 healthy controls.

The healthy controls were volunteers from a blood bank in Maryland, USA. For the sorted-subset TCR libraries, the starting material was fewer than 1.2 million sorted CD4+ or CD8+ T cells. Peripheral blood underwent Ficoll-Hypaque density gradient centrifugation to isolate PBMCs, which were then cryopreserved in liquid nitrogen. Paired sorted CD4+ and CD8+ subsets came from healthy controls, HAM/TSP patients and MS patients. To synthesize cDNA, template-switch 5'RACE was performed with a primer carrying a 10-nucleotide random unique molecular identifier so that each TCR transcript was tagged. Each sequencing run produced over 180 million TCR-beta sequences covering 15-18 subjects. The RNeasy kit was used to extract total RNA. Using the KAPA Real-time Library Amplification kit, TCR-beta VDJ regions were amplified with primers for the TCR constant region and the 5'RACE anchor. Sample indexes and Illumina adaptors were added in a first PCR, and a second PCR then increased library yield. After Ampure bead purification, the roughly 650 bp TCR product was size-selected on a 2% E-gel SizeSelection system. Before pooling, libraries had their quality checked on a Bioanalyzer, their concentration measured with Qubit, and their quantity determined with the Kapa Library Quantification kit. An Illumina HiSeq 2500 sequenced the libraries paired-end 2 x 150 bp. To increase sequence diversity, about 23-32% phiX was spiked into each library pool. The study's own analysis went as follows. Quality-filtered reads were processed with the UMI-based MiGEC pipeline, and over 85% of raw TCR sequences were removed by the MiGEC pipeline during error correction. VDJ genes were aligned to IMGT germline references, and each clonotype was defined by a unique CDR3 amino acid sequence together with V-J genes. Clonal expansion, Shannon diversity and CDR3 relatedness were evaluated with VDJtools (CalcPairwiseDistances, ClusterSamples), while phylogenetic trees were built in CLCbio workbench. A clone was classed as expanded if it had 8 or more unique UMIs, a cutoff based on coefficient-of-variation modelling across technical triplicates. Through fastp at Q25 and MiXCR, TCRdb rebuilt clones from the public reads, retaining in-frame beta chains. For every CDR3 protein sequence, its rows merge into one entry that carries the most common genes and DNA. The V and J calls were not made by the authors but by TCRdb's processing. The sample table records around 40,000 distinct CDR3 sequences; about 7% of these occur just once. The top ten clonotypes cover 5.5% to 6% of the sample.

Overall study outcomes, separate from this receptor: No identical CDR3 amino acid sequences were shared among expanded clones across subjects, suggesting private TCR-beta repertoires in all groups. The highest TCR clonal expansion was observed in HAM/TSP patients, whereas the lowest was observed in MS patients, even when compared with healthy controls.

The specimen sequenced was CD4+ T cells from blood. This sequence originates from a man aged 50 or older in good health.

The CDR3 here reads CATSDSGTSGNYNEQFF. The DNA is TGTGCCACCAGTGATTCTGGGACTAGCGGAAACTACAATGAGCAGTTCTTC. The chain is encoded by TRBV24-1 joined to TRBJ2-1, with 11 bases matching TRBD2. Reading the germline V gene gives CDR1 KGHDR and CDR2 SFDVKD. Trimming removed 2 bases from V and 3 bases from J; the gene matches leave 5 bases unexplained. CDR3 length: 17 amino acids, cysteine to phenylalanine. The only DNA kept is the CDR3, 51 bases in frame from the first base.